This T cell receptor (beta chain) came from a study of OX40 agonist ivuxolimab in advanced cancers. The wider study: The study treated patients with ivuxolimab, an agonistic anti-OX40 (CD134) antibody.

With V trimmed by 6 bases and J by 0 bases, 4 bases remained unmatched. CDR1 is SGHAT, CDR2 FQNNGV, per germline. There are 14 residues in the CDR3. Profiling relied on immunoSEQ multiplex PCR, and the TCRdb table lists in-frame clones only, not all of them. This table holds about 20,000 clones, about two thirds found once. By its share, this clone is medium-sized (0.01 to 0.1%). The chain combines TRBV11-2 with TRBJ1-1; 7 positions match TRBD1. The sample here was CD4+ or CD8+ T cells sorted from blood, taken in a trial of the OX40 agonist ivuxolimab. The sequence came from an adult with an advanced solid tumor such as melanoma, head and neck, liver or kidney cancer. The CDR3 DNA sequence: TGTGCCAGCAGAGTGGACAGGTTGAACACTGAAGCTTTCTTT. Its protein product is CASRVDRLNTEAFF.